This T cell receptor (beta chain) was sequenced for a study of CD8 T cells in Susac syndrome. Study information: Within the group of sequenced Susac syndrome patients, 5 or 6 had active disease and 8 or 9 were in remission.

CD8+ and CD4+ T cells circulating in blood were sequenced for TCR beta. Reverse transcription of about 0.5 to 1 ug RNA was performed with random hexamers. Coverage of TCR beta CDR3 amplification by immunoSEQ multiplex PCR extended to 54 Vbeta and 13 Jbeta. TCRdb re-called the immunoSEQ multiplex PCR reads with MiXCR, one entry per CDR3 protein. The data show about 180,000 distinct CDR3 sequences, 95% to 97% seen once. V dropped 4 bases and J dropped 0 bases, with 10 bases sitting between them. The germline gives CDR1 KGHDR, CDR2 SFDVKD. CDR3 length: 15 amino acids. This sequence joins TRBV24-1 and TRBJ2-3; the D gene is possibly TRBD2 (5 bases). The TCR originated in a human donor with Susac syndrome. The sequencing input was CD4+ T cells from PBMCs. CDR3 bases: TGTGCCACCAGTGACAGCGGAACCAGCACAGATACGCAGTATTTT. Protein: CATSDSGTSTDTQYF.